This TCR beta chain was sequenced in a study of CXCR3-negative and CXCR3-positive naive CD8 T cells. With UMI labels, 5' RACE was used to prepare the TRB cDNA libraries. TCRdb re-called the 5' RACE reads, yielding one record per CDR3 amino acid sequence without DNA. Here the sample table reports 60,000 to 65,000 distinct CDR3 sequences. Study results and caveats: The study found more hydrophobic TRB CDR3s in CXCR3-positive naive cells than in CXCR3-negative naive cells.

Worth noting for this clonotype: Antigen specificity is unknown.

CDR1 is MDHEN and CDR2 is SYDVKM in the germline V gene. The CDR3 extends over 17 amino acids. Sequencing was carried out using naive CXCR3+ CD8+ T cells from blood. Subset reported: CD45RO-CCR7+CD27+CD95- naive CD8+ T cells expressing CXCR3 (TNR3+). The J gene is TRBJ2-7, the V gene TRBV28; as DNA is missing, the TRBD1 call by TCRdb cannot be tested. The TCR sequence derives from a human donor in good health. Some clones in this sample may be carry-over from other donors' samples. CDR3 loop: CASSLSSGQRSSYEQYF.